This TCR beta chain derives from a study of blood T cells in healthy people across ages. Germline V gives CDR1 MGHRA, CDR2 YSYEKL. Losses at the gene ends were 6 bases for V and 0 bases for J; bases not matched to a gene: 12. The CDR3 consists of 19 residues. Primed by a sample-barcoded 5' primer and a J-beta primer mix, a second PCR proceeded for roughly 7 to 11 cycles. From the 5' RACE reads, TCRdb called clonotypes with MiXCR, one entry per CDR3 protein. The profile shows about 690,000 distinct CDR3 sequences, around 38% of them singletons. Sequenced: blood. This chain connects TRBV4-1 to TRBJ2-6; TRBD1 agrees at 9 bases. This receptor was taken from an elderly man in good health. CDR3 in amino acids: CASRPDRGGMTSGANVLTF. The CDR3 DNA sequence: TGCGCCAGCAGACCCGACAGGGGGGGAATGACCTCTGGGGCCAACGTCCTGACTTTC.